A selection of T cell receptor beta chains follows, all from one sample in a study of blood T cell repertoires in COVID-19. The data were produced by immunoSEQ multiplex PCR, yet TCRdb's version contains in-frame clones alone and is incomplete. The table shows 100,000 to 150,000 clones, with around 86% occurring only once. What was sequenced was peripheral blood. The receptors shown here come from a woman in her seventies with COVID-19, enrolled during active disease. Each CDR3 is given with its conserved first and last residue. Each record gives: J gene, D gene, clone size, V gene, CDR3 DNA, CDR3 protein. A D gene is named only where the DNA matches it firmly. Only part of the rows carry a size: once, few, many, or a class if the clone is expanded.

J: TRBJ1-3; D: -; size: -; V: TRBV6-5; DNA: TGTGCCAGCAGTTACTCACCAGATCACGTGGGAAACACCATATATTTT; CDR3: CASSYSPDHVGNTIYF
J: TRBJ2-7; D: -; size: once; V: TRBV11-2; DNA: TGTGCCAGCAGCCTCATTGGTACGGGTTCCTACGAGCAGTACTTC; CDR3: CASSLIGTGSYEQYF
J: TRBJ2-2; D: -; size: once; V: TRBV7-9; DNA: TGTGCCAGCAGCCTTCTCGACACCGGGGAGCTGTTTTTT; CDR3: CASSLLDTGELFF
J: TRBJ2-6; D: -; size: -; V: TRBV28; DNA: TGTGCCAGCACGACAGGCCGCTCTGGGGCCAACGTCCTGACTTTC; CDR3: CASTTGRSGANVLTF
J: TRBJ1-6; D: -; size: -; V: TRBV11-2; DNA: TGTGCCAGCAGCTTAGGGTCCAGGGTTAATTCACCCCTCCACTTT; CDR3: CASSLGSRVNSPLHF
J: TRBJ2-5; D: TRBD2; size: -; V: TRBV7-2; DNA: TGTGCCAGCAGCTTTAATCCTCCCGGGGGGGGGTCGGGGACCCAGTACTTC; CDR3: CASSFNPPGGGSGTQYF
J: TRBJ1-2; D: -; size: -; V: TRBV29-1; DNA: TGCAGCTCAGCTTTAGATACGGGAAACTATGGCTACACCTTC; CDR3: CSSALDTGNYGYTF
J: TRBJ2-3; D: TRBD2; size: -; V: TRBV6-4; DNA: TGTGCCAGCAGTGACTCTCTAGCGGGGAACACAGATACGCAGTATTTT; CDR3: CASSDSLAGNTDTQYF
J: TRBJ2-7; D: TRBD1; size: -; V: TRBV7-8; DNA: TGTGCCAGCAGCTTACCCACTTGGACAGGGGACGCCGAGCAGTACTTC; CDR3: CASSLPTWTGDAEQYF
J: TRBJ2-7; D: TRBD2; size: -; V: TRBV2; DNA: TGTGCCAGCAGGGGCCTGGCGGGGGGCCTCTACGAGCAGTACTTC; CDR3: CASRGLAGGLYEQYF
J: TRBJ1-4; D: -; size: -; V: TRBV6-6; DNA: TGTGCCAGCAGTTGGCGGGTGGAAAATGAAAAACTGTTTTTT; CDR3: CASSWRVENEKLFF
J: TRBJ2-7; D: -; size: -; V: TRBV19; DNA: TGTGCCAGTAGTAGGGTTATTGAGGGGGGGTTATACGAGCAGTACTTC; CDR3: CASSRVIEGGLYEQYF
J: TRBJ1-5; D: TRBD1; size: -; V: TRBV10-3; DNA: TGTGCCATCAGTAAAAGGGACAGCGAATATCAGCCCCAGCATTTT; CDR3: CAISKRDSEYQPQHF
J: TRBJ2-7; D: -; size: -; V: TRBV10-1; DNA: TGCGCCAGTCAAGTTCGATCAGGGCCCTACGAGCAGTACTTC; CDR3: CASQVRSGPYEQYF
J: TRBJ2-5; D: -; size: -; V: TRBV4-2; DNA: TGTGCCAGCAGCCAAGGTCCCAAGACCCAGTACTTC; CDR3: CASSQGPKTQYF
J: TRBJ2-1; D: -; size: -; V: TRBV14; DNA: TGTGCCAGCAGCCAACGAGTTGAGCAGTTCTTC; CDR3: CASSQRVEQFF
J: TRBJ1-4; D: TRBD1; size: few; V: TRBV6-1; DNA: TGTGCCAGCAGTGAAGAGAGAGGGGGCGATAGGCGAGAAAAACTGTTTTTT; CDR3: CASSEERGGDRREKLFF
J: TRBJ1-4; D: TRBD1; size: -; V: TRBV28; DNA: TGTGCCAGCAGTCCCCAGACAGGGACTAATGAAAAACTGTTTTTT; CDR3: CASSPQTGTNEKLFF
J: TRBJ1-5; D: -; size: -; V: TRBV6-1; DNA: TGTGCCAGCAGTGAAGTGGGGGGGACTAATGGGCAGCCCCAGCATTTT; CDR3: CASSEVGGTNGQPQHF
J: TRBJ1-1; D: TRBD1; size: -; V: TRBV19; DNA: TGTGCCAGTAGTAGTGGGGTGGACAGGAGACACACTGAAGCTTTCTTT; CDR3: CASSSGVDRRHTEAFF
J: TRBJ1-2; D: TRBD1; size: -; V: TRBV6-5; DNA: TGTGCCAGCACCGATCGACAGGGAAGTAACTATGGCTACACCTTC; CDR3: CASTDRQGSNYGYTF
J: TRBJ2-2; D: TRBD2; size: -; V: TRBV7-2; DNA: TGTGCCAGCAGCCTAGATTTCCCGGGGGGGCTCAACGGGGAGCTGTTTTTT; CDR3: CASSLDFPGGLNGELFF
J: TRBJ1-1; D: -; size: -; V: TRBV7-9; DNA: TGTGCCAGCAGGGATACAGGGTCGAGCACTGAAGCTTTCTTT; CDR3: CASRDTGSSTEAFF
J: TRBJ1-4; D: -; size: few; V: TRBV5-6; DNA: TGTGCCAGCAGCTTTCCTTCGACTGGGGCGCAGGGTGAAAAACTGTTTTTT; CDR3: CASSFPSTGAQGEKLFF
J: TRBJ2-1; D: TRBD1; size: -; V: TRBV7-9; DNA: TGTGCCAGCAGCTCCGGGGACAGGGGAAACTACAATGAGCAGTTCTTC; CDR3: CASSSGDRGNYNEQFF
J: TRBJ2-3; D: TRBD1; size: -; V: TRBV7-7; DNA: TGTGCTAGCAGCCTCGGACAGGGGGCCGTTGGCACAGATACGCAGTATTTT; CDR3: CASSLGQGAVGTDTQYF
J: TRBJ1-4; D: TRBD1; size: few; V: TRBV19; DNA: TGTGCCAGTAGCCGACAGGGACCTAATGAAAAACTGTTTTTT; CDR3: CASSRQGPNEKLFF
J: TRBJ1-1; D: -; size: -; V: TRBV5-1; DNA: TGCGCCAGCAGCACCCAGGGTGAGAACACTGAAGCTTTCTTT; CDR3: CASSTQGENTEAFF
J: TRBJ1-2; D: -; size: -; V: TRBV18; DNA: TGTGCCAGCTCACCAAAAGGAGATGGCTACACCTTC; CDR3: CASSPKGDGYTF
J: TRBJ1-5; D: -; size: few; V: TRBV21-1; DNA: TGTGCCAGCAGCAAAGGGTGGACAGTAAACAATCAGCCCCAGCATTTT; CDR3: CASSKGWTVNNQPQHF
J: TRBJ1-2; D: -; size: -; V: TRBV7-8; DNA: TGTGCCAGCAGCTTAATCACGGGGCCGCGAAGGAGGGTAGGCTACACCTTC; CDR3: CASSLITGPRRRVGYTF